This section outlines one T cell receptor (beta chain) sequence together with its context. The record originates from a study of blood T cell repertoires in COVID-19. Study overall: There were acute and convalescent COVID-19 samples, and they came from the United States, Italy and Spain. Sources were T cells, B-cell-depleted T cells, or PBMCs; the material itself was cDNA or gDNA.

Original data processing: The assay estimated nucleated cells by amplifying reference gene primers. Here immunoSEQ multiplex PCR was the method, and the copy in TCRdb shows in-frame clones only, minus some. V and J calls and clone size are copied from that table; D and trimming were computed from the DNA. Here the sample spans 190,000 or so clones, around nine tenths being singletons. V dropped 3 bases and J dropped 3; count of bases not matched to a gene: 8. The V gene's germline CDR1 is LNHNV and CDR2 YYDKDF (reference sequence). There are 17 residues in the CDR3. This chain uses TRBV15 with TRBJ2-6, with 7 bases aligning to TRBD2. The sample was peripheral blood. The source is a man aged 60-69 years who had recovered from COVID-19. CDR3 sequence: CATSSRATSFGANVLTF. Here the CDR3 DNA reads TGTGCCACCAGCAGTCGGGCGACTAGCTTTGGGGCCAACGTCCTGACTTTC.